This T cell receptor (beta chain) was sequenced for a study of T cells after yellow fever vaccination. For the study at large: SMART-Seq v4 Ultra Low Input served to prepare low-cell-number fractions.

Germline V gene lookup returns CDR1 DFQATT and CDR2 SNEGSKA (reference sequence). The CDR3 length is 15 residues. V was pared by 0 bases and J by 0 bases, with 6 bases between. Many counts were recorded for this clonotype. TCRdb re-derived calls from the 5' RACE reads in MiXCR, one entry per CDR3 protein. The data hold approximately 240,000 distinct CDR3 sequences, with roughly 3.7% observed a single time. The sequence was obtained from a man between 18 and 35 years old who received the YFV17D yellow fever vaccine. V gene TRBV20-1 combines with J gene TRBJ1-6; D ambiguous. The sample here was PBMCs, taken 15 days after the yellow fever booster vaccination. Here the CDR3 DNA reads TGCAGTGCTAGAGAAGGAAGCTCCTATAATTCACCCCTCCACTTT. Its protein is CSAREGSSYNSPLHF.